This record looks at one T cell receptor beta chain sequence and its context. The antigen remains unidentified. This CDR3 has 13 residues. V lost 1 base to trimming and J lost 7 bases, with 8 bases between them. CDR1 is MNHNS and CDR2 is SASEGT in the germline V gene. The PCR was carried out with 60 Vbeta primers and 13 Jbeta primers. The data were produced by immunoSEQ multiplex PCR, yet TCRdb's version contains in-frame clones alone and is incomplete. Here the sample spans around 140,000 clones, around four fifths being singletons. This sample is part of a study of cytomegalovirus exposure and HLA in healthy donors. Looking at the study overall: An analysis done earlier identified fewer than 140 million unique TCR beta sequences from about 179 million T cells.

Study results and limitations: Rare TCR sequences dominated, though some public TCRs recurred in many donors.

The material sequenced was PBMCs. The V and J genes are TRBV6-1 and TRBJ2-1; D gene unclear. The receptor comes from a woman aged 55-69 years in good health and CMV-seropositive. In nucleotides, the CDR3 is TGTGCCAGCAGTGAAGTTCCCAGAAATGAGCAGTTCTTC. Amino acid sequence: CASSEVPRNEQFF.